Following are 17 T cell receptor beta chains from one sample sequenced in a study of graft-versus-host responses after intestinal transplantation. Each mixed lymphocyte reaction held approximately 200,000 CFSE-labeled responders and approximately 200,000 irradiated violet-dye-labeled stimulators. The data were produced by immunoSEQ multiplex PCR, yet TCRdb's version contains in-frame clones alone and is incomplete. The table includes 12,000 to 15,000 clones, 35% to 40% detected once. The source material was alloreactive CD8+ T cells from a mixed lymphocyte reaction culture, sampled before intestinal transplant. Subset here: CFSE-low proliferating T cells sorted from approximately six-day pre-transplant mixed lymphocyte reaction (GvH or HvG direction). The receptors here all came from a human patient who received an intestinal transplant.

V and J are TRBV7-3 and TRBJ1-1; 9 positions match TRBD1. The junction had 5 bases not matched to a gene; V was cut back by 8 bases and J by 4 bases. The CDR3 is 13 amino acids. The germline V gene encodes CDR1 SGHTA and CDR2 FQGTGA. The CDR3 nucleotides read TGTGCCAGCGGGACAGGGCCTAGCACTGAAGCTTTCTTT. It codes for CASGTGPSTEAFF.

This clone counts as medium-sized (0.01 to 0.1%). The chain uses TRBV9 and TRBJ2-1; 13 bases agree with TRBD2. CDR3 length equals 15 residues. Germline lookup yields CDR1 SGDLS and CDR2 YYNGEE. V was pared by 4 bases and J by 8 bases, with 6 bases of the junction left unmatched. The DNA of the CDR3 is TGTGCCAGCAGCTTTGGGACTAGCGGGACGGATGAGCAGTTCTTC. Protein sequence: CASSFGTSGTDEQFF.

This clone was found a few times. The DNA is omitted, as the CDR3 cannot be located on it reliably, and the CDR3 follows TCRdb's listing. The chain is built from TRBV21-1 and TRBJ2-3; TRBD2, the table's D call, lacks a check against the DNA. TRBV21-1 is labeled a pseudogene. A total of 19 residues make up the CDR3, ends included. The CDR3 here is CASSRSSSGFARGTDTQYF.

V and J are TRBV4-3 and TRBJ1-1; unclear D gene. The ends were cut back, 1 base at V and 7 bases at J, with 10 bases in the middle. CDR1 is LGHNA, CDR2 YSLEER, per germline. This CDR3 comprises 13 residues. CDR3 in amino acids: CASSQAWSGEAFF. In DNA, the CDR3 is TGCGCCAGCAGCCAAGCGTGGAGCGGTGAAGCTTTCTTT.

The J gene is TRBJ2-7, the V gene TRBV25-1; 11 bases fit TRBD1. CDR1 and CDR2 (germline): MGHDK, SYGVNS. The CDR3 consists of 15 residues. Unmatched junction bases numbered 6, after V lost 6 bases and J lost 2 bases. The CDR3 here is CASREPGQGAYEQYF. The CDR3 DNA follows: TGTGCCAGCAGAGAACCGGGACAGGGGGCCTACGAGCAGTACTTC.

This clone came up a few times. This sequence joins TRBV6-5 and TRBJ2-1, with TRBD2 matching over 8 bases. The CDR3 totals 15 residues. The V segment lost 5 bases and the J segment 4 bases; nucleotides outside the gene matches: 7. In germline, CDR1 is MNHEY, CDR2 SVGAGI. This chain's CDR3 is CASSQLAALYNEQFF. For the CDR3, the DNA is TGTGCCAGCAGTCAACTAGCGGCTTTGTACAATGAGCAGTTCTTC.

V and J are TRBV9 and TRBJ2-1; weak D call: TRBD2 (6 bases). V gave up 3 bases and J gave up 5 bases, with 9 bases separating them. The CDR3 spans 13 residues. Germline V gives CDR1 SGDLS, CDR2 YYNGEE. The CDR3 DNA reads TGTGCCAGCAGCGCGGGACTGCACAATGAGCAGTTCTTC. Protein: CASSAGLHNEQFF.

A few counts support this clone. The rearrangement joins TRBV4-3 to TRBJ1-4, with 8 bases that match TRBD1. The V and J ends lost 1 base and 4 bases, in that order; junction bases with no gene match: 2. Germline V CDR1 and CDR2: LGHNA, YSLEER. The CDR3 runs 15 residues. The CDR3 loop is CASSQGTGLNEKLFF. The CDR3 DNA sequence: TGCGCCAGCAGCCAAGGGACAGGGCTTAATGAAAAACTGTTTTTT.

The chain uses TRBV28 and TRBJ1-6; a weak D match, TRBD1 (5 bases). The CDR3 spans 16 residues. Germline lookup yields CDR1 MDHEN and CDR2 SYDVKM. Trimming removed 3 bases at V and 9 bases at J, with 18 bases between. CDR3 protein: CASSFAGPTKTSPLHF. The CDR3 coding sequence is TGTGCCAGCAGTTTTGCGGGGCCAACGAAGACTTCACCCCTCCACTTT.

DNA of the CDR3: TGTGCCAGCGACCGCCGGGGGTACAGGGGTATGGGCTATGGCTACACCTTC. It translates to CASDRRGYRGMGYGYTF. The rearrangement joins TRBV2 to TRBJ1-2, with 7 bases aligning to TRBD1. Trimming removed 8 bases from V and 4 bases from J; junction bases left unmatched: 19. Germline values: CDR1 SNHLY, CDR2 FYNNEI. The CDR3 consists of 17 residues.

The genes are TRBV27 and TRBJ1-5; D is ambiguous. The CDR3 contains 15 residues. V was shortened by 0 bases and J by 4 bases, with 10 bases between the two germline ends. The germline CDR1 and CDR2 sequences are MNHEY and SMNVEV (reference sequence). The CDR3 here is CASSLSPGWNQPQHF. CDR3 coding DNA: TGTGCCAGCAGTTTATCTCCGGGATGGAATCAGCCCCAGCATTTT.

The chain uses TRBV6-5 and TRBJ1-5; D not resolved. From germline, CDR1 is MNHEY and CDR2 SVGAGI. Deletions cut 2 bases from V and 5 bases from J, with 10 bases between. CDR3 length equals 14 residues. In DNA form, the CDR3 reads TGTGCCAGCAGTTACCTCCGGTCGGATCAGCCCCAGCATTTT. Translation gives CASSYLRSDQPQHF.

V gene TRBV7-2 combines with J gene TRBJ2-7, with a weak D call TRBD2 (5 bases). Per germline, CDR1 SGHTA and CDR2 FQGNSA. V shed 5 bases and J shed 0 bases, with 11 bases lying between them. This CDR3 spans 14 amino acids. The CDR3 is CASSQLGSSYEQYF. The CDR3, as DNA: TGTGCCAGCAGCCAACTAGGGAGCTCCTACGAGCAGTACTTC. Complete variable domain (other parts from reference TRBV7-2 and TRBJ2-7): GAGVSQSPSNKVTEKGKDVELRCDPISGHTALYWYRQSLGQGLEFLIYFQGNSAPDKSGLPSDRFSAERTGGSVSTLTIQRTQQEDSAVYLCASSQLGSSYEQYFGPGTRLTVT.

This chain links TRBV5-4 with TRBJ2-1, with D possibly matching TRBD2 (6 bases). CDR1 SGHNT and CDR2 YYREEE come from the germline V gene (reference sequence). V was pared by 6 bases and J by 5 bases, with 15 bases between. This CDR3 has 14 residues. The CDR3 spells CASTRRDLNNEQFF. The DNA of the CDR3 is TGTGCCAGCACCCGGAGGGACCTCAACAATGAGCAGTTCTTC.

This clone was detected only a few times. The J gene is TRBJ2-7, the V gene TRBV30; possible D gene TRBD2, 5 bases. The CDR3 extends over 15 amino acids. Trimming pared 3 bases from V and 0 bases from J, leaving 15 bases between. CDR1 is GTSNPN and CDR2 is SVGIG in the germline V gene (reference sequence). The CDR3 sequence is CAWRDVGGFSYEQYF. CDR3 DNA sequence: TGTGCCTGGAGAGATGTAGGCGGGTTCTCCTACGAGCAGTACTTC.

This clone was found a few times. The gene calls are TRBV19 and TRBJ2-7; the D gene is possibly TRBD2 (6 bases). V dropped 9 bases and J dropped 0 bases, with 12 bases sitting between them. The CDR3 loop spans 13 amino acids. CDR1 and CDR2 from the germline V gene are LNHDA and SQIVND (reference sequence). DNA of the CDR3: TGTGCCAGCCGGGACTTCGACTCCTACGAGCAGTACTTC. Protein sequence: CASRDFDSYEQYF. Drawing the rest from reference TRBV19 and TRBJ2-7, the complete variable domain is DGGITQSPKYLFRKEGQNVTLSCEQNLNHDAMYWYRQDPGQGLRLIYYSQIVNDFQKGDIAEGYSVSREKKESFPLTVTSAQKNPTAFYLCASRDFDSYEQYFGPGTRLTVT.

This clone was seen a few times. V and J are TRBV7-2 and TRBJ2-7; D possibly corresponds to TRBD2 (5 bases). The V end was cut by 0 bases, the J end by 1 base, with 10 bases between. Germline V gene data show CDR1 as SGHTA and CDR2 as FQGNSA. This CDR3 region has 15 residues. The CDR3 spells CASSLAGLASYEQYF. The CDR3 DNA follows: TGTGCCAGCAGCTTAGCGGGTTTAGCGTCCTACGAGCAGTACTTC.